Below, 7 T cell receptor beta chains from the same sample are listed, as sequenced in a study of T cells in Graves' hyperthyroidism and ophthalmopathy. What was amplified from RNA transcripts were TCR beta CDR3 regions. TCR CDR3 regions were first amplified by RT-PCR with HTBI primers. TCRdb reanalysed the multiplex PCR reads using MiXCR and keeps one entry per CDR3 protein. The sample shows approximately 710,000 distinct CDR3 sequences, 17% of them seen only once. The sequenced sample was blood. Receptors originate from a man aged 45 to 65 with Graves' hyperthyroidism.

This clonotype was seen many times. The rearrangement links TRBV15 to TRBJ2-3; 11 nucleotides line up with TRBD2. The V and J ends lost 3 bases and 0 bases, in that order; junction bases with no gene match: 2. The CDR3 has 16 amino acids. The germline V gene encodes CDR1 LNHNV and CDR2 YYDKDF (reference sequence). DNA of the CDR3: TGTGCCACCAGCAGCCGACTAGCGGGGAGCACAGATACGCAGTATTTT. Translating it yields CATSSRLAGSTDTQYF. Complete variable domain (other parts from reference TRBV15 and TRBJ2-3): DAMVIQNPRYQVTQFGKPVTLSCSQTLNHNVMYWYQQKSSQAPKLLFHYYDKDFNNEADTPDNFQSRRPNTSFCFLDIRSPGLGDTAMYLCATSSRLAGSTDTQYFGPGTRLTVL.

This chain uses TRBV28 with TRBJ1-5; no clear D. The CDR3 totals 14 residues. In germline, CDR1 is MDHEN, CDR2 SYDVKM. With 5 bases removed from V and 7 bases from J, the gap between germline ends came to 15 bases. CDR3 DNA: TGTGCCAGCAGTCTGAACACCTTGAGGCAGCCCCAGCATTTT. Amino acid sequence: CASSLNTLRQPQHF.

The chain is built from TRBV6-5 and TRBJ2-3; 9 bases map to TRBD2. This CDR3 contains 18 residues. From germline, CDR1 is MNHEY and CDR2 SVGAGI. J gave up 2 bases and V 0 bases, and 9 bases lay outside the gene matches. This chain's CDR3 is CASSYSRWLAGSTDTQYF. CDR3 DNA sequence: TGTGCCAGCAGTTACTCGCGGTGGCTAGCGGGATCCACAGATACGCAGTATTTT.

At least ten counts were recorded for this clonotype. The rearrangement joins TRBV2 to TRBJ1-3, with 11 bases that match TRBD1. Germline V gene data show CDR1 as SNHLY and CDR2 as FYNNEI. CDR3 size: 15 residues. V shed 6 bases, J shed 8 bases, and the junction held 9 bases outside the gene matches. DNA of the CDR3: TGTGCCAGCAGAATGGACAGGGGGCTCGGAGACACCATATATTTT. It yields the protein CASRMDRGLGDTIYF.

This clonotype was recorded a few times. The chain joins TRBV29-1 to TRBJ2-1, with 7 bases that match TRBD2. Germline V gives CDR1 SQVTM, CDR2 ANQGSEA. The J segment lost 3 bases and the V segment lost 4 bases, leaving 6 bases of the junction unmatched. The CDR3 extends over 14 amino acids. The CDR3 region is CSVGAGVVYNEQFF. The CDR3 nucleotides read TGCAGCGTTGGTGCGGGAGTAGTCTACAATGAGCAGTTCTTC.

This clonotype was seen a few times. This sequence joins TRBV6-1 and TRBJ1-2, with D possibly TRBD1 on 5 matching bases. The V and J ends lost 6 bases and 5 bases respectively, with 19 bases between them. This CDR3 comprises 15 residues. Looked up from germline, CDR1 is MNHNS and CDR2 is SASEGT. In DNA form, the CDR3 reads TGTGCCAGCAGAGCCGGGACCTCTAGATCTTATGGCTACACCTTC. It is translated as CASRAGTSRSYGYTF.

In this sample, this clonotype turned up many times. The chain recombines TRBV5-1 with TRBJ2-1; D is undetermined. This CDR3 has 16 residues. Germline V gene lookup returns CDR1 SGHRS and CDR2 YFSETQ. The V gene lost 0 bases and the J gene lost 4 bases, with 14 bases spanning the gap. CDR3 coding DNA: TGCGCCAGCAGCTTGGTCGGCGGATACAGTTACAATGAGCAGTTCTTC. This gives the protein CASSLVGGYSYNEQFF. Drawing the rest from reference TRBV5-1 and TRBJ2-1, the complete variable domain is KAGVTQTPRYLIKTRGQQVTLSCSPISGHRSVSWYQQTPGQGLQFLFEYFSETQRNKGNFPGRFSGRQFSNSRSEMNVSTLELGDSALYLCASSLVGGYSYNEQFFGPGTRLTVL.